This T cell receptor beta chain was found in a study of T cell responses to AZD1222 COVID-19 vaccine (dated by TCRdb to the early 2020s). With respect to the entire study: A total of 233 trial participants underwent TCR sequencing, of whom around 200 received two doses of AZD1222 and roughly 25 received two doses of the MenACWY control vaccine. Enrollment into the trials was organized by age into subgroups of 18-55, 56-69 and 70-plus years, and those subgroups contained roughly 150, 30 and 60 TCR-sequenced participants, respectively.

What the authors observed across the whole study: Because no samples from the day 14 peak response were available, repertoires could be characterized only after the peak T cell response. Most participants were white British and females outnumbered males, and the authors suggested that clonal diversity may have been underestimated. Conclusions about previously exposed vaccinees are limited, since just six AZD1222 recipients were seropositive for SARS-CoV-2 at baseline. The 56-69-year group was small, and its depth increase did not reach significance, likely because of low power. After two AZD1222 doses, spike-specific TCR breadth and depth were significantly higher than at day 0 and than in MenACWY recipients. The whole spike protein was spanned by vaccine-associated CD4 TCRs, and dominant responses were seen in regions 160-218 and 743-854. Reportedly, close to half of the unique spike-specific TCRs recognized epitopes lying outside the regions that are mutated in the B.1.351 and B.1.1.7 variants.

The time point tag for this specimen amounts to: about 28 days (+/-7) after the second vaccine dose. AZD1222 recipients given second doses at about 4 weeks or at about 12 weeks were pooled, since spike-specific TCR depth and breadth were not found to differ between the two schedules. Vaccinee samples came from UK trials COV001 and COV002, including a single-blind randomized controlled phase 2/3 trial of AZD1222 (ChAdOx1 nCoV-19) in healthy adults. For TCRbeta chain sequencing, PBMC samples were collected from trial participants at day 0 and at day 28 after the second dose. This clone has just one count. Its antigen remains undetermined. No qualities accompany the bases; no much larger clone lies one base away. The CDR3 regions of human TCRbeta chains were analyzed by immunosequencing. Per the source publication's procedure: TCRs in the repertoires were compared against a reference library of SARS-CoV-2-specific TCRs that had been generated with the MIRA antigen-specificity platform. Breadth was defined as the fraction of unique TCRs that were SARS-CoV-2-associated, and depth was defined as the fraction of total T cells that were SARS-CoV-2-associated. Each spike-specific TCR was assigned to its reactive spike region and to a CD4 or CD8 class using the MIRA data. Log10-transformed breadth and depth values were compared by one-way ANOVA with Sidak's multiple comparisons tests. Held by TCRdb, this immuneACCESS table contains in-frame sequences only and omits some clones. Under half of the omission traces to an unresolved V gene where checked; the cause of the rest is unknown. The D gene and trimming were derived from the DNA, and the V and J assignments and clone size from that table. Across this sample there are 150,000 to 200,000 clones, with around 88% seen only once. Under 14% of the sample goes to the ten largest clones.

Sequencing was performed on peripheral blood, taken 28 days after the second AZD1222 dose. This clonotype originated in an adult who received the AZD1222 COVID-19 vaccine.

The CDR3 corresponds to CASSHAVNEQFF. The DNA sequence is given as TGTGCCAGCAGCCACGCCGTCAATGAGCAGTTCTTC. Recombination connected TRBV3-1 (or the pseudogene TRBV3-2) to TRBJ2-1; a confident D gene designation cannot be given. The germline V gene (reference sequence) sets CDR1 to LGHDT and CDR2 to YNNKEL. V sheds 3 bases and J sheds 6 bases, leaving 6 bases between their ends. The CDR3, from cysteine to phenylalanine, totals 12 residues. The read is trimmed to its CDR3 DNA, 36 bases read in frame from base 1.